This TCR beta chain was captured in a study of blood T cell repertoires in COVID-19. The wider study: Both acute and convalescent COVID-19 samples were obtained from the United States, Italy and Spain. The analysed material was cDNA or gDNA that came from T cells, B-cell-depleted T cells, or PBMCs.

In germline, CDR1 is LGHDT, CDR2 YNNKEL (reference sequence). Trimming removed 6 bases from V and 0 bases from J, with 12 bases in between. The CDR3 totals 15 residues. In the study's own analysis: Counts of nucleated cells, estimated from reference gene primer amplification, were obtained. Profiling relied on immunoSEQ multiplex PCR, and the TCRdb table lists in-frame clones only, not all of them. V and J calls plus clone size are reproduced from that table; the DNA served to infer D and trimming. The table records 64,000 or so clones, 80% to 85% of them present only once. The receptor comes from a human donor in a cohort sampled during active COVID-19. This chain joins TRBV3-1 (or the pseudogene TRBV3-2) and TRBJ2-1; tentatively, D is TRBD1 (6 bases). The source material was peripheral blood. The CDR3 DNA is TGTGCCAGCAGTAATGGACAGCTCTCCTACAATGAGCAGTTCTTC. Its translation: CASSNGQLSYNEQFF.